This T cell receptor beta chain originates from a study of shared clonotypes between healthy human individuals. Study-wide results and caveats: Measured sharing among donors was expected to vary with sequencing depth.

Measured with immunoSEQ multiplex PCR; TCRdb has only the in-frame clones, and not every one. This table has 490,000 or so clones, less than 80% appearing once. There were no recent acute infections or vaccinations among the donors, who were healthy HIV-negative adults. Donors were Caucasian adults residing in Nashville, Tennessee, USA. This clone was seen only once. Its antigen is as yet unknown. V shed 6 bases and J shed 0 bases, with 12 bases lying between them. The CDR3 consists of 15 residues. CDR1 and CDR2 from the germline V gene are SGHVS and FQNEAQ. This sequence joins TRBV7-8 and TRBJ1-3; a possible D gene is TRBD1 (5 bases). The sample comprised PBMCs. This sequence was found in a woman aged 40 to 50 in good health. Some clones in this sample may be carry-over from other donors' samples. In nucleotides, the CDR3 is TGTGCCAGCAGTCCCGACAGATTCTCTGGAAACACCATATATTTT. This gives the protein CASSPDRFSGNTIYF.